This T cell receptor (beta chain) was captured by sequencing in a study of cytomegalovirus exposure and HLA in healthy donors. CDR3 length: 15 amino acids. Germline CDR1 reads SGHRS; CDR2 reads YFSETQ. Trimming took 4 bases from V and 0 from J, leaving 11 bases between them. This PCR relied on a set of 60 Vbeta primers and 13 Jbeta primers. Profiling relied on immunoSEQ multiplex PCR, and the TCRdb table lists in-frame clones only, not all of them. Of about 190,000 clones listed, over 75% were seen once; the top ten hold less than 2%. The sequence came from a man younger than 35 in good health and CMV-seronegative. The V and J genes are TRBV5-1 and TRBJ1-5; D ambiguous. The sequenced material came from PBMCs. CDR3 residues: CASSPGVRSNQPQHF. The CDR3, as DNA: TGCGCCAGCAGCCCCGGGGTGCGTAGCAATCAGCCCCAGCATTTT.